This record covers a single TCR beta chain. No antigen is known for it. This sample is part of a study of CD8+ T cells in alopecia areata. Whole-study context: Treated patients took oral tofacitinib at 5 to 10 mg twice daily. Study conclusions and caveats: Scalp clonality and expanded CD8+ clones among the top 100 were significantly decreased by tofacitinib. With patients, TCR sharing proved less clear than in mice, a difference possibly related to HLA.

It was cDNA, reverse transcribed from extracted RNA, that served as the sequencing template. TCRdb's copy holds only in-frame clones and misses some; the assay was immunoSEQ multiplex PCR. The repertoire holds approximately 200,000 clones, approximately 60% seen once, with around 3% in the top ten. Sample treatment: oral pan-JAK inhibitor, 5-10 mg twice daily. PBMC-derived CD4+ and CD8+ T cells were sorted. Trimming took off 4 bases at V and 2 bases at J, with 12 bases between the two ends. The germline V gene has CDR1 MGHDK and CDR2 SYGVNS. The CDR3 is 14 amino acids. The source material was CD4+ T cells sorted from blood, sampled at week 4, from a patient treated with tofacitinib. This clonotype originated in a human donor with alopecia areata. The chain couples TRBV25-1 to TRBJ2-7, with D uncertain. DNA of the CDR3: TGTGCCAGCAGTGCACCACCAGAAGCCTACGAGCAGTACTTC. Translated: CASSAPPEAYEQYF.